This TCR beta chain stems from a study of blood T cells in healthy people across ages. The amount of total RNA extracted per sample was at least 5.5 micrograms. CDR3 length: 15 residues. Trimming cost V 7 bases and J 5 bases; bases outside gene matches: 10. Germline V gene sequence: CDR1 MNHNY, CDR2 SVGAGI (reference sequence). This clonotype was counted only a few times. A second about 7 to 11 cycle PCR used barcoded and J-beta primers. MiXCR was run by TCRdb on the 5' RACE reads, yielding one entry per CDR3 protein. The sample comprises 600,000 to 900,000 distinct CDR3 sequences, around 25% of which are singletons, and over 2.5% rests with the top ten. This sample also appeared in a second study, on T cells of mothers and their children.

Sequenced sample: blood. The genes are TRBV6-6 and TRBJ2-2; TRBD1 aligns across 7 bases. The sequence was obtained from a boy younger than 18 in good health. CDR3: CASTNGQGETGELFF. The CDR3 DNA is TGTGCCAGCACGAACGGGCAGGGGGAAACCGGGGAGCTGTTTTTT.